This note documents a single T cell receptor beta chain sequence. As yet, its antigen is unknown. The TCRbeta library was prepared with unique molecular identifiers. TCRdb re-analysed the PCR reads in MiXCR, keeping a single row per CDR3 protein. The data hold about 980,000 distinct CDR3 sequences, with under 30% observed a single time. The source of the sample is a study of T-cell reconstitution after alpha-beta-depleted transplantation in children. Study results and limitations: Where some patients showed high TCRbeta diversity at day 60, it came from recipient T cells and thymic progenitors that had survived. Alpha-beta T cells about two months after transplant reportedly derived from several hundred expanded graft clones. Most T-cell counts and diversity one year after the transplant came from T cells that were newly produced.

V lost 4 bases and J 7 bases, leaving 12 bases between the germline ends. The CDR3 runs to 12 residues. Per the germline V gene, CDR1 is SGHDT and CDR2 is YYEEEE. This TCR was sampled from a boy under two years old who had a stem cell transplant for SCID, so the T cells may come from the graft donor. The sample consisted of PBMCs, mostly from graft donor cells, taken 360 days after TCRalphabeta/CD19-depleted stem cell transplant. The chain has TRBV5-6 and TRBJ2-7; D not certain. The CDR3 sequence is CASSRPMVEQYF. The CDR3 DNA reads TGTGCCAGCAGCCGCCCTATGGTGGAGCAGTACTTC.